The entry that follows covers one T cell receptor (beta chain) sequence. Its matching antigen is unknown. The data belong to a study of blood T cells in healthy people across ages. Study conclusions and caveats: Any changes in expanded clonotypes were possibly confounded, as donor CMV status remained unknown.

With a J-beta primer mix and a sample-barcoded 5' primer, a second PCR ran about 7 to 12 cycles. MiXCR, run by TCRdb on the 5' RACE reads, gives a single entry per CDR3 protein. The sample has about 540,000 distinct CDR3 sequences; about 24% are singletons. The CDR3 runs to 15 residues. The ends were cut back, 2 bases at V and 8 bases at J, with 13 bases in the middle. The germline V gene has CDR1 MDHEN and CDR2 SYDVKM. These data are also associated with another study on T cells of mothers and their children. That source reports: Second-PCR amplification with M1S added sample barcodes and 2-4 random nucleotides. Versus unrelated pairs, overlap was slightly higher in related mother-child pairs, without reaching significance.

This sequence originates from a boy younger than 18 in good health. What was sequenced was blood. The chain uses TRBV28 and TRBJ1-6, with D maybe TRBD1 (5 bases). CDR3 bases: TGTGCCAGCAGTTTAACCGGGACCCAATATTCACCCCTCCACTTT. This codes for CASSLTGTQYSPLHF.